The 31 T cell receptor beta chains listed next were all sequenced from one sample in a study of breast tumors, draining lymph nodes, adjacent tissues. Axillary draining lymph nodes of breast cancer patients supplied the node samples. Each CDR3 protein is one row after TCRdb ran MiXCR on the multiplex PCR reads. The sample holds approximately 280,000 distinct CDR3 sequences; about 30% are singletons and the top ten take 0.85% to 1.2%. The specimen was axillary lymph node tissue. The receptors originated from a female donor with breast cancer. Some clones in this sample may be carry-over from other donors' samples.

The table lists this clonotype with a few counts. The chain links TRBV16 to TRBJ2-7, with TRBD2 matching 15 bases. CDR3 length equals 19 residues. V lost 4 bases, J lost 0 bases, and 10 bases stayed unmatched. Germline CDR1 reads KGHSY; CDR2 reads FQNENV. The CDR3 loop is CASSRLSGLAGGYSYEQYF. CDR3 sequence (DNA): TGTGCCAGCAGCCGCCTTTCGGGACTAGCGGGAGGCTACTCCTACGAGCAGTACTTC.

The chain recombines TRBV10-3 with TRBJ2-2; D remains unclear. V was cut by 0 bases and J by 8 bases, with 7 bases left in between. Germline V gene data show CDR1 as ENHRY and CDR2 as SYGVKD. The CDR3 length is 13 residues. DNA for the CDR3: TGTGCCATCAGTGAGTCGGTTGGAGGGGAGCTGTTTTTT. Translation: CAISESVGGELFF.

This clonotype was recorded many times. The CDR3 coding sequence is TGCAGTGCTAGAGATTTAAAAAGAATAAGCTCCTACAATGAGCAGTTCTTC. Amino acids: CSARDLKRISSYNEQFF. The J gene is TRBJ2-1, the V gene TRBV20-1; D is undetermined. The CDR3 covers 17 residues. The germline gives CDR1 DFQATT, CDR2 SNEGSKA (reference sequence). The ends were cut back, 0 bases at V and 0 bases at J, with 15 bases in the middle.

CDR3: CASSPRTRGNYEQYF. CDR3 in DNA: TGTGCCAGCAGCCCCAGGACTAGGGGGAATTACGAGCAGTACTTC. J is TRBJ2-7 and V is TRBV7-2; TRBD2 might be the D (7 bases). V lost 5 bases and J 4 bases, leaving 18 bases between the germline ends. The CDR3 covers 15 residues. Germline CDR1 reads SGHTA; CDR2 reads FQGNSA.

This clonotype has more than one count but fewer than ten. V gene TRBV30 combines with J gene TRBJ2-2; 8 bases agree with TRBD2. Germline V gives CDR1 GTSNPN, CDR2 SVGIG (reference sequence). The CDR3 has 16 amino acids. The J segment lost 3 bases and the V segment lost 5 bases, leaving 11 bases of the junction unmatched. CDR3 nucleotides: TGTGCCTGGGGATTTCCAGGGACTAGAGACACCGGGGAGCTGTTTTTT. Protein product: CAWGFPGTRDTGELFF.

This clonotype has at least ten counts. The chain uses TRBV11-3 and TRBJ1-3; the D gene is possibly TRBD1 (6 bases). Germline values: CDR1 SGHNT, CDR2 YENEEA. The CDR3 has 14 amino acids. V dropped 5 bases and J dropped 1 base, with 9 bases sitting between them. The CDR3 loop reads CASSPGESGNTIYF. In DNA, the CDR3 is TGTGCCAGCAGCCCAGGGGAGTCTGGAAACACCATATATTTT.

A note on this clonotype: It may be a read error: a sequence one base away is much more abundant. This chain links TRBV3-1 with TRBJ2-5; D possibly corresponds to TRBD2 (6 bases). Trimming cost V 1 base and J 5 bases, with 17 bases left between them. The length of the CDR3 is 16 residues. From germline, CDR1 is LGHDT and CDR2 YNNKEL (reference sequence). CDR3 coding DNA: TGTGCCAGCAGCCAAGTCCCCCCTAACAGCGGGGAGACCCAGTACTTC. Protein product: CASSQVPPNSGETQYF.

The rearrangement links TRBV10-3 to TRBJ2-3; 10 nucleotides match TRBD2. Germline-derived CDR1 and CDR2 are ENHRY and SYGVKD. The CDR3 extends over 15 amino acids. The junction had 5 bases not matched to a gene; V was cut back by 8 bases and J by 0 bases. This CDR3 is CAISQTSGSTDTQYF. CDR3 DNA: TGTGCCATCTCTCAGACTAGCGGGAGCACAGATACGCAGTATTTT.

In this sample, this clonotype turned up many times. The rearrangement uses TRBV29-1 and TRBJ2-3, with a tentative D call TRBD2 (6 bases). Germline-derived CDR1 and CDR2 are SQVTM and ANQGSEA. V lost 7 bases and J lost 3, with 20 bases in between. This CDR3 comprises 15 residues. In nucleotides, the CDR3 is TGCAGCGGCGGGACTTCCCTCAGGCGAACAGATACGCAGTATTTT. Translation gives CSGGTSLRRTDTQYF.

A word on this clonotype: A read error may account for a junction end that differs from germline. The gene calls are TRBV12-3 or TRBV12-4 and TRBJ2-7, with 8 bases lining up with TRBD2. The length of the CDR3 is 13 residues. CDR3 in amino acids: CASSSSGSRWWGF. CDR3 sequence (DNA): TGTGCCAGCAGTTCAAGCGGGAGTAGGTGGTGGGGCTTC.

This clonotype was seen many times. The V and J genes are TRBV11-3 and TRBJ2-7; 13 nucleotides line up with TRBD2. Germline lookup yields CDR1 SGHNT and CDR2 YENEEA. The junction had 4 bases not matched to a gene; V was cut back by 5 bases and J by 3 bases. The CDR3 runs 15 residues. CDR3 nucleotides: TGTGCCAGCAGCCAATGGACTAGCGGGAGCTACGAGCAGTACTTC. This gives the protein CASSQWTSGSYEQYF.

This chain uses TRBV28 with TRBJ1-1; D possibly corresponds to TRBD1 (6 bases). With 8 bases removed from V and 5 bases from J, the gap between germline ends came to 21 bases. The CDR3 runs to 15 residues. Germline V gene lookup returns CDR1 MDHEN and CDR2 SYDVKM. Here the CDR3 DNA reads TGTGCCAGCGTCTCCAACAGGGATCGATGGACTGAAGCTTTCTTT. Residues: CASVSNRDRWTEAFF.

The table lists this clonotype with many counts. J is TRBJ1-2 and V is TRBV20-1, with a weak D call TRBD1 (5 bases). This CDR3 has 13 residues. V was cut by 3 bases and J by 8 bases, with 16 bases left in between. Germline values: CDR1 DFQATT, CDR2 SNEGSKA (reference sequence). This chain's CDR3 is CSASTGTLGGYTF. Here the CDR3 DNA reads TGCAGTGCTAGTACCGGGACCCTAGGGGGCTACACCTTC.

This clonotype occurred many times. The V call is TRBV24-1, the J call TRBJ2-1; D unclear. The CDR3 totals 15 residues. Germline V gene data show CDR1 as KGHDR and CDR2 as SFDVKD. The V and J ends lost 2 bases and 0 bases respectively, with 7 bases between them. The CDR3 DNA is TGTGCCACCAGTGATTCTTGGGGCTCCTACAATGAGCAGTTCTTC. Translation gives CATSDSWGSYNEQFF.

For this clonotype: One end of the junction fails to match germline, which may point to a read error. The V call is TRBV4-1, the J call TRBJ2-2, with TRBD2 matching 8 bases. The CDR3 is 17 amino acids. Germline-derived CDR1 and CDR2 are MGHRA and YSYEKL. The CDR3 coding sequence is TGCGCCAGCAGCCAAGGGTTAGCGGGAAAGAACACCGGGGAGCTGCTTTTT. Amino acid sequence: CASSQGLAGKNTGELLF.

This clonotype has a count of ten or more. V usage is TRBV12-3 or TRBV12-4 and J usage is TRBJ1-6; 12 nucleotides line up with TRBD1. V gave up 6 bases and J gave up 6 bases; unmatched junction bases: 6. The CDR3 is 16 residues long. CDR3 in amino acids: CASRSGTGGVNSPLHF. The CDR3 region has the DNA TGTGCCAGCAGATCTGGGACAGGGGGCGTTAATTCACCCCTCCACTTT.

This clonotype has only one observation. A much larger clone is a single base away; this may be a read error. V usage is TRBV5-4 and J usage is TRBJ2-7; 7 positions match TRBD1. V shed 3 bases, J shed 0 bases, and the junction held 6 bases outside the gene matches. The germline V gene has CDR1 SGHNT and CDR2 YYREEE (reference sequence). CDR3 length: 15 amino acids. CDR3 coding DNA: TGTGCCAGCAGCTCGACAGGGACGGCCTCCTACGAGCAGTACTTC. It specifies CASSSTGTASYEQYF.

The V call is TRBV6-6, the J call TRBJ1-4; D unresolved. The V gene's germline CDR1 is MNHNY and CDR2 SVGAGI (reference sequence). Trimming left V 3 bases short and J 4 bases short, with 24 bases between. This CDR3 is 19 amino acids long. The CDR3 DNA reads TGTGCCAGCAGTTATGCCGGCGGAACGTCGAGGGCCCTTAATGAAAAACTGTTTTTT. Protein: CASSYAGGTSRALNEKLFF.

Many counts were recorded for this clonotype. The rearrangement joins TRBV2 to TRBJ2-2; weak D call: TRBD1 (6 bases). The CDR3 has 15 residues. V was pared by 9 bases and J by 0 bases, with 14 bases between. CDR1 is SNHLY, CDR2 FYNNEI, per germline. The CDR3 DNA is TGTGCCAGTCGCTGGACAGTATCGAACACCGGGGAGCTGTTTTTT. It translates to CASRWTVSNTGELFF.

The DNA of the CDR3 is TGTGCCAGCAGCTTGGGGCAGGCAGTTACCTACGAGCAGTACTTC. Its protein is CASSLGQAVTYEQYF. V is TRBV5-8 and J is TRBJ2-7; D gene unclear. Trimming cost V 0 bases and J 2 bases, with 12 bases left between them. Looked up from germline, CDR1 is SGHTS and CDR2 is YDEGEE. The CDR3 runs to 15 residues.

This clonotype was observed many times. The chain has TRBV5-8 and TRBJ2-3; D ambiguous. This CDR3 contains 13 residues. Trimming stripped 6 bases from V and 0 bases from J, with 8 bases between. CDR1 and CDR2 (germline): SGHTS, YDEGEE. DNA of the CDR3: TGTGCCAGCATGGAAACTAGCACAGATACGCAGTATTTT. It is translated as CASMETSTDTQYF.

This clonotype has at least ten counts. This sequence joins TRBV29-1 and TRBJ2-7; TRBD1 matches at 10 bases. The CDR3 loop spans 15 amino acids. CDR1 and CDR2 (germline): SQVTM, ANQGSEA. J lost 2 bases, V lost 4 bases, and 8 bases had no gene match. The CDR3, as DNA: TGCAGCGTTGCCGAAGACAGGGGGCCCCCCTACGAGCAGTACTTC. Translation: CSVAEDRGPPYEQYF.

This chain connects TRBV5-4 to TRBJ2-1; TRBD2 might be the D (5 bases). There are 15 residues in the CDR3. Trimming pared 2 bases from V and 0 bases from J, leaving 9 bases between. CDR1 and CDR2 from the germline V gene are SGHNT and YYREEE (reference sequence). The CDR3 loop is CASSFNGNSYNEQFF. CDR3 sequence (DNA): TGTGCCAGCAGCTTTAACGGGAACTCCTACAATGAGCAGTTCTTC.

The chain has TRBV7-2 and TRBJ2-5; 7 bases match TRBD1. Trimming at V came to 0 bases and at J to 0 bases, leaving 4 bases not matched to a gene. The CDR3 contains 16 residues. Germline CDR1 reads SGHTA; CDR2 reads FQGNSA. CDR3 region: CASSLARGQHQETQYF. The DNA of the CDR3 is TGTGCCAGCAGCTTAGCGAGGGGACAGCACCAAGAGACCCAGTACTTC.

The V gene is TRBV20-1, the J gene TRBJ2-6; 7 bases agree with TRBD2. V was pared by 1 base and J by 4 bases, with 7 bases of the junction left unmatched. The CDR3 has 16 amino acids. Germline V lookup: CDR1 DFQATT, CDR2 SNEGSKA (reference sequence). CDR3 sequence: CSARGTGGSGANVLTF. The CDR3, as DNA: TGCAGTGCTAGAGGTACGGGAGGCTCAGGGGCCAACGTCCTGACTTTC.

This clonotype was found many times. The rearrangement links TRBV7-2 to TRBJ2-4; maybe TRBD1 (6 bases). CDR1 and CDR2 from the germline V gene are SGHTA and FQGNSA. The CDR3 is 13 amino acids. The V gene lost 2 bases and the J gene lost 6 bases, with 8 bases spanning the gap. In DNA form, the CDR3 reads TGTGCCAGCAGCTTAAGGACAGCAAACATTCAGTACTTC. Translation: CASSLRTANIQYF. The whole variable domain, remainder taken from reference TRBV7-2 and TRBJ2-4, is GAGVSQSPSNKVTEKGKDVELRCDPISGHTALYWYRQSLGQGLEFLIYFQGNSAPDKSGLPSDRFSAERTGGSVSTLTIQRTQQEDSAVYLCASSLRTANIQYFGAGTRLSVL.

This clonotype was seen ten or more times. V and J are TRBV7-9 and TRBJ2-3; 9 positions match TRBD1. CDR3 length: 16 amino acids. V was clipped by 4 bases and J by 5 bases; unmatched bases: 10. Germline V gives CDR1 SEHNR, CDR2 FQNEAQ (reference sequence). CDR3 DNA sequence: TGTGCCAGCAGCTCACGGGACAGGGTTGGGCAAGATACGCAGTATTTT. It encodes CASSSRDRVGQDTQYF.

A note on this clonotype: With a much larger clone just one base away, this may be a read error. V gene TRBV9 combines with J gene TRBJ2-3; D unclear. The CDR3 runs to 14 residues. Germline CDR1 SGDLS, CDR2 YYNGEE. Deletions cut 3 bases from V and 0 bases from J, with 8 bases between. The CDR3 DNA sequence: TGTGCCAGCAGCGCCAGAGCGAGCACAGATACGCAGTATTTT. This sequence encodes CASSARASTDTQYF.

The V gene is TRBV6-1, the J gene TRBJ1-5, with 7 nucleotides matching TRBD1. The germline V gene encodes CDR1 MNHNS and CDR2 SASEGT. This CDR3 has 15 amino acids. With 6 bases clipped from V and 3 bases from J, the junction kept 8 bases outside the gene matches. This CDR3 is CASRFTGADNQPQHF. The CDR3 region has the DNA TGTGCCAGCAGATTCACAGGGGCCGACAATCAGCCCCAGCATTTT.

The chain combines TRBV20-1 with TRBJ1-1; D is perhaps TRBD1 (6 bases). From germline, CDR1 is DFQATT and CDR2 SNEGSKA (reference sequence). The length of the CDR3 is 14 residues. Trimming removed 7 bases at V and 6 bases at J, with 21 bases between. The CDR3 region has the DNA TGCAGTGGTGGGGGGGGCGGAACGTCCGCTGAAGCTTTCTTT. This gives the protein CSGGGGGTSAEAFF.

This clonotype was detected many times. The chain is built from TRBV29-1 and TRBJ1-2; the D is unclear. Germline-derived CDR1 and CDR2 are SQVTM and ANQGSEA. Trimming took 3 bases from V and 1 from J, leaving 6 bases between them. The CDR3 loop spans 12 amino acids. As DNA, the CDR3 is TGCAGCGTTGAGGAGAATAACTATGGCTACACCTTC. Translated, it gives CSVEENNYGYTF.